The rows below give T cell receptor beta chains drawn from one sample of a study of cytomegalovirus exposure and HLA in healthy donors. Generated by immunoSEQ multiplex PCR, the TCRdb table keeps only in-frame clones and is missing some. The repertoire holds roughly 59,000 clones, with 80% to 95% as singletons. Material for sequencing was PBMCs. The origin of the receptors is a man aged 18 to 29 in good health and CMV-seropositive. Each CDR3 is given with its conserved first and last residue. The D gene is left open where the match is weak. Rows may omit the clone size; those that give it use once, few, many or a size class.

CASSFPTGREGSGSETQYF | TGTGCCAGCAGCTTTCCTACAGGGAGGGAAGGGAGCGGGTCGGAGACCCAGTACTTC | once | 19 | TRBJ2-5 | TRBV7-9 | NA
CASGSGLAGKETQYF | TGCGCCAGCGGCTCCGGACTAGCGGGGAAAGAGACCCAGTACTTC | once | 15 | TRBJ2-5 | TRBV5-1 | TRBD2
CASSHTGNSNQPQHF | TGTGCCAGCAGCCACACAGGGAATAGCAATCAGCCCCAGCATTTT | NA | 15 | TRBJ1-5 | TRBV28 | NA
CASSNRFAYEQYF | TGTGCCAGCAGCAACCGGTTTGCCTACGAGCAGTACTTC | NA | 13 | TRBJ2-7 | TRBV21-1 | NA
CASSLGVPYEQYF | TGTGCCAGCAGCTTAGGAGTGCCCTACGAGCAGTACTTC | NA | 13 | TRBJ2-7 | TRBV7-2 | NA
CASSEGLAGEDIQYF | TGCGCCAGCAGTGAGGGTCTAGCGGGAGAGGACATTCAGTACTTC | NA | 15 | TRBJ2-4 | TRBV10-1 | TRBD2
CASSETTVETQYF | TGTGCCAGCAGCGAGACTACAGTAGAGACCCAGTACTTC | NA | 13 | TRBJ2-5 | TRBV9 | NA
CASSLSGLPDTQYF | TGTGCCAGCAGCTTGTCGGGACTACCAGATACGCAGTATTTT | NA | 14 | TRBJ2-3 | TRBV5-4 | TRBD2
CASSPSGSYEQYF | TGCGCCAGCAGCCCGTCGGGTTCCTACGAGCAGTACTTC | NA | 13 | TRBJ2-7 | TRBV4-1 | NA
CAISAWQEAYEQYF | TGTGCCATCAGTGCTTGGCAGGAGGCCTACGAGCAGTACTTC | NA | 14 | TRBJ2-7 | TRBV10-3 | NA
CASTIRRGPYEQYF | TGTGCCAGCACCATTCGCAGGGGGCCCTACGAGCAGTACTTC | NA | 14 | TRBJ2-7 | TRBV7-8 | TRBD1
CASSASVVGELFF | TGTGCCAGCAGTGCTAGTGTGGTCGGGGAGCTGTTTTTT | NA | 13 | TRBJ2-2 | TRBV2 | NA
CASSAQTSSAEQFF | TGTGCCAGCAGTGCCCAGACTAGTTCCGCTGAGCAGTTCTTC | NA | 14 | TRBJ2-1 | TRBV6-4 | NA
CASGTSDYNEQFF | TGTGCCAGCGGGACTAGCGACTACAATGAGCAGTTCTTC | NA | 13 | TRBJ2-1 | TRBV6-5 | TRBD2
CASSGGQVANYGYTF | TGTGCCAGCAGCGGCGGACAGGTAGCTAACTATGGCTACACCTTC | NA | 15 | TRBJ1-2 | TRBV9 | TRBD1
CATGTGVTYEQYF | TGTGCCACCGGGACAGGGGTAACCTACGAGCAGTACTTC | NA | 13 | TRBJ2-7 | TRBV2 | TRBD1
CASSPDRWGETQYF | TGTGCCAGCTCACCAGACAGGTGGGGGGAGACCCAGTACTTC | NA | 14 | TRBJ2-5 | TRBV18 | NA
CASSSNYNEQFF | TGTGCCAGCAGTTCCAACTACAATGAGCAGTTCTTC | once | 12 | TRBJ2-1 | TRBV28 | NA
CASSLGRSSYEQYF | TGTGCCAGCAGCTTGGGACGGAGCTCCTACGAGCAGTACTTC | once | 14 | TRBJ2-7 | TRBV5-4 | NA
CASSIKAGTGAYGYTF | TGCGCCAGCAGCATCAAAGCCGGGACAGGGGCCTATGGCTACACCTTC | NA | 16 | TRBJ1-2 | TRBV4-1 | TRBD1
CASSQGQGDAYEQYF | TGCGCCAGCAGCCAAGGGCAGGGGGACGCCTACGAGCAGTACTTC | NA | 15 | TRBJ2-7 | TRBV4-1 | TRBD1
CASSIRGEAFF | TGTGCCAGTAGTATTCGGGGGGAAGCTTTCTTT | NA | 11 | TRBJ1-1 | TRBV19 | NA
CASSIRRRAHTDTQYF | TGTGCCAGTAGTATAAGGCGCAGGGCCCACACAGATACGCAGTATTTT | NA | 16 | TRBJ2-3 | TRBV19 | NA
CASRQIATSGDTDTQYF | TGTGCCAGCAGGCAGATCGCGACTAGCGGGGACACAGATACGCAGTATTTT | NA | 17 | TRBJ2-3 | TRBV2 | TRBD2
CASRPTGPGYGYTF | TGTGCCAGCAGACCGACAGGTCCTGGCTATGGCTACACCTTC | NA | 14 | TRBJ1-2 | TRBV6-5 | NA
CASSEWAGRGIGQYF | TGCGCCAGCAGTGAGTGGGCAGGAAGGGGGATAGGGCAGTATTTT | NA | 15 | TRBJ2-3 | TRBV10-2 | NA
CASSGGVGDTQYF | TGCGCCAGCAGCGGGGGGGTAGGAGATACGCAGTATTTT | NA | 13 | TRBJ2-3 | TRBV5-1 | TRBD2
CASSQGGTDYEQYF | TGTGCCAGCAGCCAAGGCGGCACCGACTACGAGCAGTACTTC | NA | 14 | TRBJ2-7 | TRBV4-2 | NA
CASSFPGQETNTGELFF | TGTGCCAGCAGTTTCCCGGGACAGGAGACGAACACCGGGGAGCTGTTTTTT | NA | 17 | TRBJ2-2 | TRBV28 | TRBD1
CASIWTGEETQYF | TGTGCCAGCATCTGGACAGGTGAAGAGACCCAGTACTTC | NA | 13 | TRBJ2-5 | TRBV25-1 | TRBD1
CASSLEPGSYEQYF | TGCGCCAGCAGCTTGGAACCGGGCTCCTACGAGCAGTACTTC | NA | 14 | TRBJ2-7 | TRBV5-1 | NA
CASTPQVGLRASYNEQFF | TGTGCCAGTACCCCTCAAGTGGGCTTGCGGGCCTCCTACAATGAGCAGTTCTTC | once | 18 | TRBJ2-1 | TRBV19 | NA
CASSTKGQGAAEAFF | TGTGCCAGCAGTACAAAAGGGCAGGGGGCAGCTGAAGCTTTCTTT | NA | 15 | TRBJ1-1 | TRBV6-1 | TRBD1
CASSPARVSGEGSTDTQYF | TGTGCCAGCAGCCCAGCGCGGGTTTCGGGGGAAGGGAGCACAGATACGCAGTATTTT | few | 19 | TRBJ2-3 | TRBV4-2 | NA
CASKQGTSGYEQYF | TGTGCCAGTAAGCAGGGGACTAGCGGCTACGAGCAGTACTTC | NA | 14 | TRBJ2-7 | TRBV19 | TRBD2
CASRGTAAKNIQYF | TGTGCCAGCAGAGGGACTGCAGCCAAAAACATTCAGTACTTC | NA | 14 | TRBJ2-4 | TRBV2 | NA
CASSQDTGGRTQYF | TGCGCCAGCAGCCAGGATACAGGGGGGAGGACCCAGTACTTC | once | 14 | TRBJ2-5 | TRBV5-1 | TRBD1
CASSAEETQYF | TGTGCCAGCAGTGCCGAAGAGACCCAGTACTTC | once | 11 | TRBJ2-5 | TRBV2 | NA
CASSHEGQQETQYF | TGTGCCAGCAGCCATGAGGGACAGCAAGAGACCCAGTACTTC | NA | 14 | TRBJ2-5 | TRBV7-9 | TRBD1
CASSPQPQLESGTGELFF | TGTGCCAGCAGCCCCCAGCCCCAACTAGAATCCGGCACCGGGGAGCTGTTTTTT | NA | 18 | TRBJ2-2 | TRBV9 | NA
CSAIPGYGYTF | TGCAGTGCTATACCGGGCTATGGCTACACCTTC | NA | 11 | TRBJ1-2 | TRBV20-1 | NA
CASSQDSGKSSYNEQFF | TGTGCCAGCAGCCAAGATAGCGGGAAGAGCTCCTACAATGAGCAGTTCTTC | NA | 17 | TRBJ2-1 | TRBV4-2 | TRBD2
CASRLTGGSETQYF | TGTGCCAGCAGGCTGACAGGGGGGTCAGAGACCCAGTACTTC | NA | 14 | TRBJ2-5 | TRBV27 | TRBD1
CASSLIGQGIGYTF | TGTGCCAGCAGCTTAATAGGACAGGGGATTGGCTACACCTTC | NA | 14 | TRBJ1-2 | TRBV7-9 | TRBD1
CASTRQGDTEKLFF | TGTGCCAGCACCCGACAGGGGGACACTGAAAAACTGTTTTTT | once | 14 | TRBJ1-4 | TRBV6-1 | TRBD1
CASSYLANYEQYF | TGTGCCAGCAGTTATCTAGCCAACTACGAGCAGTACTTC | NA | 13 | TRBJ2-7 | TRBV6-5 | NA
CATSRDGAMTYEQYF | TGTGCCACCAGCAGAGATGGGGCAATGACCTACGAGCAGTACTTC | NA | 15 | TRBJ2-7 | TRBV15 | NA
CASRPGASNYEQYF | TGCGCCAGCAGACCTGGGGCCTCCAACTACGAGCAGTACTTC | NA | 14 | TRBJ2-7 | TRBV5-1 | NA
CASSEVRGVNQPQHF | TGTGCCAGCAGTGAAGTCAGGGGGGTCAATCAGCCCCAGCATTTT | NA | 15 | TRBJ1-5 | TRBV2 | TRBD1
CASSPRTARSSGALTDTQYF | TGTGCCAGCAGCCCACGGACAGCCCGGAGTAGCGGGGCTCTCACAGATACGCAGTATTTT | NA | 20 | TRBJ2-3 | TRBV9 | TRBD2
CASSWDRGLAVNSYEQYF | TGTGCCAGCAGCTGGGACAGGGGGCTAGCGGTAAACTCCTACGAGCAGTACTTC | NA | 18 | TRBJ2-7 | TRBV7-9 | TRBD1
CASSSGGGYEQYF | TGTGCCAGCAGCTCTGGAGGTGGCTACGAGCAGTACTTC | NA | 13 | TRBJ2-7 | TRBV11-3 | NA